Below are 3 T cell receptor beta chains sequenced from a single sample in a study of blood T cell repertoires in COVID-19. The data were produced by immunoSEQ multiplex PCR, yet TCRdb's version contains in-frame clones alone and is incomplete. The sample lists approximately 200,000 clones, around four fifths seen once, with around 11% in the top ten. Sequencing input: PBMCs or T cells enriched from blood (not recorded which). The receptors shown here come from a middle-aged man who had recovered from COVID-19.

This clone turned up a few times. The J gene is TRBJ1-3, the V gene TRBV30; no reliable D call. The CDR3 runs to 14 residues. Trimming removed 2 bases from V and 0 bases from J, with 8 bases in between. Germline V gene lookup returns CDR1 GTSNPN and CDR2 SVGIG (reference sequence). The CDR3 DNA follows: TGTGCCTGGAGTTTTACAGACTCTGGAAACACCATATATTTT. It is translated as CAWSFTDSGNTIYF.

Here the CDR3 DNA reads TGTGCCAGCAGGAGGGACAGGGAGGGCGCGGAGACCCAGTACTTC. Translating it yields CASRRDREGAETQYF. The chain uses TRBV2 and TRBJ2-5, with TRBD1 matching 9 bases. The CDR3 runs to 15 residues. V lost 6 bases and J lost 5; bases outside the gene matches: 10. Germline lookup yields CDR1 SNHLY and CDR2 FYNNEI.

The CDR3 protein is CASSQEVAGLQYF. The CDR3, as DNA: TGTGCCAGCAGCCAAGAAGTCGCGGGATTGCAGTATTTT. The chain combines TRBV14 with TRBJ2-3; the D gene is possibly TRBD2 (6 bases). Germline assignment: CDR1 SGHDN and CDR2 FVKESK. CDR3 length equals 13 residues. The V gene lost 0 bases and the J gene lost 11 bases, with 12 bases spanning the gap.